One sample yielded the 26 T cell receptor beta chains listed below, sequenced in a study of T cells in Graves' hyperthyroidism and ophthalmopathy (dated by TCRdb to between 2017 and 2020). Preparation of the library involved multiplex PCR. The data were produced on an Illumina HiSeq 2000. The TCR beta CDR3 regions were amplified from RNA transcripts. The first round of RT-PCR for the TCR CDR3 was performed with the HTBI primer set and the Qiagen OneStep RT-PCR kit. Using fastp trimming at Q25 and MiXCR clonotype assembly, TCRdb reanalyzed the public sequencing data and kept in-frame beta chains. Records with the same CDR3 protein are collapsed into one entry carrying the most frequent genes and DNA. The sample table holds about 360,000 distinct CDR3 sequences, of which less than 15% were seen once. The ten largest account for roughly 8.3% of the sample. Input material: blood. These receptors all come from a woman aged 18-29 years with Graves' hyperthyroidism.

This clonotype was counted a single time. This sequence may be a read error, since a much larger clone differs from it by one base. The chain couples TRBV28 to TRBJ2-5; 9 bases map to TRBD2. This CDR3 comprises 15 residues. Losses at the gene ends were 7 bases for V and 4 bases for J; bases not matched to a gene: 10. From germline, CDR1 is MDHEN and CDR2 SYDVKM. The CDR3 DNA sequence: TGTGCCAGCAATTTTGGCGGGGGGGCCGGAGAGACCCAGTACTTC. Translated: CASNFGGGAGETQYF.

This clonotype has a count of ten or more. This sequence joins TRBV7-8 and TRBJ1-1; no definite D call. This CDR3 has 16 amino acids. V was pared by 3 bases and J by 4 bases, with 18 bases between. The germline gives CDR1 SGHVS, CDR2 FQNEAQ. CDR3 residues: CASSFPGHRRGTEAFF. The CDR3 nucleotides read TGTGCCAGCAGCTTTCCCGGGCACCGGCGGGGCACTGAAGCTTTCTTT.

With regard to this clonotype: This may be a read error, as it is one base from a much larger clone. The chain employs TRBV5-1 and TRBJ1-2, with D possibly being TRBD1 (5 bases). Trimming removed 4 bases at V and 2 bases at J, with 15 bases between. Per the germline V gene, CDR1 is SGHRS and CDR2 is YFSETQ. The CDR3 runs 15 residues. CDR3: CASSLGRQNNYGYTF. For the CDR3, the DNA is TGCGCCAGCAGCCTGGGACGGCAGAACAACTATGGCTACACCTTC.

This clonotype showed up just a few times. The CDR3 nucleotides are TGCAGTGCTAGAGTGGGGTACCTAGCCGGGGAGCTGTTTTTT. This translates into CSARVGYLAGELFF. The J gene is TRBJ2-2, the V gene TRBV20-1; D call uncertain. Trimming took off 1 base at V and 6 bases at J, with 12 bases between the two ends. Germline V gene sequence: CDR1 DFQATT, CDR2 SNEGSKA (reference sequence). This CDR3 has 14 amino acids.

This clonotype has ten or more counts. V usage is TRBV29-1 and J usage is TRBJ1-2; no definite D call. CDR1 and CDR2 from the germline V gene are SQVTM and ANQGSEA. The CDR3 runs 13 residues. V was trimmed by 6 bases and J by 5 bases, leaving 16 bases between them. CDR3 DNA: TGCAGCGTCCGGGAACAAGAATTTTATGGCTACACCTTC. It is translated as CSVREQEFYGYTF.

This clonotype was observed a handful of times. V usage is TRBV25-1 and J usage is TRBJ2-2, with TRBD2 identical over 7 bases. This CDR3 contains 14 residues. Germline CDR1 MGHDK, CDR2 SYGVNS. Losses at the gene ends were 1 base for V and 6 bases for J; bases not matched to a gene: 2. CDR3 nucleotide sequence: TGTGCCAGCAGTGAATCGGGGGGTTCCGGGGAGCTGTTTTTT. It codes for CASSESGGSGELFF.

This clonotype was detected only a few times. A junction end diverges from the germline sequence, so it may reflect a read error. This chain connects TRBV10-3 to TRBJ1-1; D unresolved. This CDR3 is built from 13 residues. Germline CDR1 reads ENHRY; CDR2 reads SYGVKD. The CDR3 bases are TGTGCCATCAGTGCCGGGTCCCACACTGAAGCTTCCTTT. It translates to CAISAGSHTEASF.

At least ten counts were recorded for this clonotype. The chain links TRBV2 to TRBJ2-2; 13 nucleotides agree with TRBD2. The CDR3 sequence is 16 residues long. CDR1 and CDR2 (germline): SNHLY, FYNNEI. Unmatched junction bases numbered 3, after V lost 5 bases and J lost 3 bases. The CDR3 bases are TGTGCCAGCAGTCGGGGACTAGCGGGATACACCGGGGAGCTGTTTTTT. Translation gives CASSRGLAGYTGELFF.

This clonotype has ten or more counts. The J gene is TRBJ2-7, the V gene TRBV2; 9 bases fit TRBD1. Germline V gives CDR1 SNHLY, CDR2 FYNNEI. Germline trimming cut 10 bases from V and 1 base from J; bases unmatched to any gene: 5. This CDR3 is 13 amino acids long. CDR3 amino acids: CAIRDRESYEQYF. CDR3 in DNA: TGTGCCATCCGGGACAGGGAATCCTACGAGCAGTACTTC.

There are many counts of this clonotype. V gene TRBV29-1 combines with J gene TRBJ2-2; D remains ambiguous. V lost 1 base and J lost 1, with 4 bases in between. The V gene's germline CDR1 is SQVTM and CDR2 ANQGSEA. The CDR3 extends over 13 amino acids. The CDR3 reads CSVEGLNTGELFF. The CDR3 region has the DNA TGCAGCGTTGAAGGACTGAACACCGGGGAGCTGTTTTTT.

This clonotype was recorded at least ten times. The rearrangement joins TRBV20-1 to TRBJ1-1; possibly TRBD1 for D (5 bases). Trimming took off 5 bases at V and 6 bases at J, with 16 bases between the two ends. CDR1 DFQATT and CDR2 SNEGSKA come from the germline V gene (reference sequence). The CDR3 is made up of 13 amino acids. CDR3 sequence: CSAPEGVEAEAFF. The CDR3 DNA reads TGCAGTGCTCCCGAAGGGGTAGAGGCTGAAGCTTTCTTT.

The sample holds many counts of this clonotype. The gene calls are TRBV7-2 and TRBJ2-3; D is unresolved. From germline, CDR1 is SGHTA and CDR2 FQGNSA. Trimming left V 7 bases short and J 3 bases short, with 11 bases between. This CDR3 region has 13 residues. CDR3 in amino acids: CASTHYQTDTQYF. CDR3 bases: TGTGCCAGCACCCACTACCAGACAGATACGCAGTATTTT.

This clonotype was counted ten times or more. The genes are TRBV4-1 and TRBJ2-7; D is perhaps TRBD1 (5 bases). V gave up 2 bases and J gave up 3 bases, with 5 bases separating them. The CDR3 is made up of 12 amino acids. The germline gives CDR1 MGHRA, CDR2 YSYEKL. The DNA of the CDR3 is TGCGCCAGCAGCCAAACAGGCTACGAGCAGTACTTC. It yields the protein CASSQTGYEQYF.

In this sample, this clonotype turned up many times. V is TRBV5-1 and J is TRBJ1-1, with D possibly TRBD1 on 5 matching bases. The CDR3 contains 12 residues. Per germline, CDR1 SGHRS and CDR2 YFSETQ. The ends were cut back, 2 bases at V and 6 bases at J, with 8 bases in the middle. CDR3 sequence (DNA): TGCGCCAGCAGCTTCGGGGGTCCTGAAGCTTTCTTT. Amino acids: CASSFGGPEAFF.

This chain joins TRBV10-3 and TRBJ2-7; D is possibly TRBD1 (6 bases). The CDR3 loop spans 12 amino acids. Germline V gene data show CDR1 as ENHRY and CDR2 as SYGVKD. V gave up 8 bases and J gave up 3 bases, with 11 bases separating them. The CDR3 DNA sequence: TGTGCCATCTCCCGGACAGACTACGAGCAGTACTTC. Encoded protein: CAISRTDYEQYF.

The rearrangement uses TRBV19 and TRBJ2-1; D not certain. V was cut by 1 base and J by 9 bases, with 7 bases left in between. The CDR3 contains 12 residues. Germline-derived CDR1 and CDR2 are LNHDA and SQIVND (reference sequence). CDR3: CASSIGEGEQFF. The CDR3 DNA reads as TGTGCCAGTAGTATAGGTGAAGGTGAGCAGTTCTTC.

This clonotype was counted many times. One end of the junction is discordant with germline, which a read error may explain. The chain couples TRBV7-8 to TRBJ1-2, with 8 bases that match TRBD1. This CDR3 has 15 residues. Germline V gene lookup returns CDR1 SGHVS and CDR2 FQNEAQ. The DNA of the CDR3 is TGTGCCAGCAATAAACTTCGCCCGGGGGGACAGGACTCTGCCTTC. Translating it yields CASNKLRPGGQDSAF.

With respect to this clonotype: One end of the junction fails to match germline, which may point to a read error. The V and J genes are TRBV5-1 and TRBJ1-1, with 9 bases fitting TRBD1. The CDR3 runs to 13 residues. The germline CDR1 and CDR2 sequences are SGHRS and YFSETQ. Written as DNA, the CDR3 is TGCGCCAGCAGCTTGGGGACAGGGGTTGAAGCTTCCTTT. Amino acids: CASSLGTGVEASF.

This clonotype was counted many times. The rearrangement uses TRBV9 and TRBJ2-1; TRBD1 aligns across 9 bases. The CDR3 sequence is 15 residues long. V dropped 3 bases and J dropped 8; count of bases not matched to a gene: 9. Germline-derived CDR1 and CDR2 are SGDLS and YYNGEE. The DNA for the CDR3 is TGTGCCAGCAGCGGAGAGGGACAGGGTTTAGATGAGCAGTTCTTC. This gives the protein CASSGEGQGLDEQFF.

This clonotype came up many times. The rearrangement joins TRBV6-1 to TRBJ1-1; TRBD1 agrees at 7 bases. CDR1 and CDR2 from the germline V gene are MNHNS and SASEGT. V lost 1 base to trimming and J lost 1 base; unmatched junction nucleotides: 0. The CDR3 has 14 residues. Written as DNA, the CDR3 is TGTGCCAGCAGTGAAGGACAGGGGAACACTGAAGCTTTCTTT. Amino acids: CASSEGQGNTEAFF.

This clonotype was detected many times. For the CDR3, the DNA is TGTGCCAGCAGCCAAGGGACAGGGAGGGGAGAGACCCAGTACTTC. Translating it yields CASSQGTGRGETQYF. The chain combines TRBV7-9 with TRBJ2-5; 9 bases fit TRBD1. The CDR3 is 15 amino acids. The trim removed 5 bases at V and 4 bases at J, leaving 8 bases unmatched. CDR1 is SEHNR and CDR2 is FQNEAQ in the germline V gene (reference sequence).

CDR3 sequence (DNA): TGTGCCAGCAGACTACAGGGACAAAACACCGGGGAGCTGTTTTTT. It codes for CASRLQGQNTGELFF. V and J are TRBV6-1 and TRBJ2-2; D is possibly TRBD1 (6 bases). Deletions cut 6 bases from V and 2 bases from J, with 13 bases between. This CDR3 has 15 residues. The germline V gene encodes CDR1 MNHNS and CDR2 SASEGT.

This clonotype was observed many times. The chain is built from TRBV6-2 or TRBV6-3 and TRBJ2-1; 9 nucleotides match TRBD1. CDR3 size: 17 residues. The germline CDR1 and CDR2 sequences are MNHEY and SVGEGT. Trimming removed 0 bases from V and 10 bases from J; junction bases left unmatched: 13. For the CDR3, the DNA is TGTGCCAGCAGTTACTCGATTCCGACAGGGGGTGGTTACGAGCAGTTCTTC. As protein: CASSYSIPTGGGYEQFF.

Only a few counts were recorded for this clonotype. Being one base from a much bigger clone, this may be a read error. Since no conserved phenylalanine or tryptophan closes the CDR3, a read error is the likely cause. This rearrangement joins TRBV7-2 to TRBJ2-5; D unclear. The CDR3 has 11 residues. The V gene lost 2 bases and the J gene lost 3 bases, with 1 base spanning the gap. CDR1 and CDR2 from the germline V gene are SGHTA and FQGNSA. Here the CDR3 DNA reads TGTGCCAGCAGCTTAAAAGAGACCCAGTACTCC. Its protein is CASSLKETQYS.

This clonotype came up many times. The chain combines TRBV3-1 with TRBJ2-1; possibly TRBD2 for D (5 bases). This CDR3 contains 14 residues. Germline CDR1 reads LGHDT; CDR2 reads YNNKEL (reference sequence). The V gene lost 4 bases and the J gene lost 4 bases, with 11 bases spanning the gap. CDR3: CASSRAGGYNEQFF. In nucleotides, the CDR3 is TGTGCCAGCAGCCGGGCCGGCGGGTACAATGAGCAGTTCTTC.

This clonotype was observed many times. V and J are TRBV12-3 or TRBV12-4 and TRBJ1-6; 7 nucleotides line up with TRBD1. The CDR3 is made up of 15 amino acids. The junction had 6 bases not matched to a gene; V was cut back by 5 bases and J by 5 bases. CDR3 nucleotides: TGTGCCAGCAGTCCCCAGGGGGGGGATAATTCACCCCTCCACTTT. Protein product: CASSPQGGDNSPLHF.